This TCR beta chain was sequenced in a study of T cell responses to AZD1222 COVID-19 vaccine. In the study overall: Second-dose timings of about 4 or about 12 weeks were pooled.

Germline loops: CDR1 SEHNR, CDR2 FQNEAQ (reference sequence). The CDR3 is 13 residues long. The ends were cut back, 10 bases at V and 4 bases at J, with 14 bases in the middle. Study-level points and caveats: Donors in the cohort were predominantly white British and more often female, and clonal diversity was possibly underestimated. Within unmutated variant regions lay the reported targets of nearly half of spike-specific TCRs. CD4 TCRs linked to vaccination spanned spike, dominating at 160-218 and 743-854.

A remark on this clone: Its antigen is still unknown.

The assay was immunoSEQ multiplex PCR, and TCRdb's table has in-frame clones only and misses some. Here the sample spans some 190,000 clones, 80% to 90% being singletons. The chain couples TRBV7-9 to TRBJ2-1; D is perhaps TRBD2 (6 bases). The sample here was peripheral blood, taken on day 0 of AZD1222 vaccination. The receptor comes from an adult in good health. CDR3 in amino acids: CATEGDLYNEQFF. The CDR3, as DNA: TGTGCCACCGAAGGGGACTTGTACAATGAGCAGTTCTTC.